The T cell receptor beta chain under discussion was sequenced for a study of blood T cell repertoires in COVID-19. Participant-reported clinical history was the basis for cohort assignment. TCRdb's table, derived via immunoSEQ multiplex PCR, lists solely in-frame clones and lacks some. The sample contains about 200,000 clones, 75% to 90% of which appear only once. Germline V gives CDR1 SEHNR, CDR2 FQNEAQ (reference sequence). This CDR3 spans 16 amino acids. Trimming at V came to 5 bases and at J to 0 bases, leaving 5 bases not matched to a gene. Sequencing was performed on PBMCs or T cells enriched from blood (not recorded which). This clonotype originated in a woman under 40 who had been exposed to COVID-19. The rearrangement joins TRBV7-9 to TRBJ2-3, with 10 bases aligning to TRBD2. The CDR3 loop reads CASSHSGGYSTDTQYF. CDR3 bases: TGTGCCAGCAGCCATAGCGGGGGGTATAGCACAGATACGCAGTATTTT.